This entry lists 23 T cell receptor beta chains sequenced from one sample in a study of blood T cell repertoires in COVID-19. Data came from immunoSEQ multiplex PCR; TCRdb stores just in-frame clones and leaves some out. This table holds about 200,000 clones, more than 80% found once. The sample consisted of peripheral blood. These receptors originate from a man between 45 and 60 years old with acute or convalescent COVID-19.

The CDR3 DNA reads as TGCAGCGTTGAGGAGGCGGGGGGGCGTGAGACCCAGTACTTC. Translated, it gives CSVEEAGGRETQYF. The V and J genes are TRBV29-1 and TRBJ2-5; 9 nucleotides line up with TRBD2. Germline values: CDR1 SQVTM, CDR2 ANQGSEA. The CDR3 is 14 residues long. The V segment lost 3 bases and the J segment 5 bases; nucleotides outside the gene matches: 7. Complete variable domain (other parts from reference TRBV29-1 and TRBJ2-5): SAVISQKPSRDICQRGTSLTIQCQVDSQVTMMFWYRQQPGQSLTLIATANQGSEATYESGFVIDKFPISRPNLTFSTLTVSNMSPEDSSIYLCSVEEAGGRETQYFGPGTRLLVL.

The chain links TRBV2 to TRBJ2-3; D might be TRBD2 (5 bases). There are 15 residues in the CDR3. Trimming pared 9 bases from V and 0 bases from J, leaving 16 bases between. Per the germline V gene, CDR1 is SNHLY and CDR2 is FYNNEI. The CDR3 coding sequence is TGTGCCAGGCGAAATCCTCGGACTAGCACAGATACGCAGTATTTT. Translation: CARRNPRTSTDTQYF.

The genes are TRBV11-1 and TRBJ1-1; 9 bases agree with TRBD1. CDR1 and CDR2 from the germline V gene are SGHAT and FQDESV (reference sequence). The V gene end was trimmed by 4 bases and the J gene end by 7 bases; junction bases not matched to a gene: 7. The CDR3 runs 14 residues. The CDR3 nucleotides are TGTGCCAGCAGCTCCCGGGACAGGGACTTTGAAGCTTTCTTT. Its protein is CASSSRDRDFEAFF.

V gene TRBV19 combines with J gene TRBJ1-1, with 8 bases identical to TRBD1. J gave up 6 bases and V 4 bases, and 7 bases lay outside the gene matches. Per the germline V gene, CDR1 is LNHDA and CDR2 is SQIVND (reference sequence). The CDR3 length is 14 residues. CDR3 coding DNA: TGTGCCAGTAGTACCTACGACAGGGGAGCTGAAGCTTTCTTT. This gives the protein CASSTYDRGAEAFF.

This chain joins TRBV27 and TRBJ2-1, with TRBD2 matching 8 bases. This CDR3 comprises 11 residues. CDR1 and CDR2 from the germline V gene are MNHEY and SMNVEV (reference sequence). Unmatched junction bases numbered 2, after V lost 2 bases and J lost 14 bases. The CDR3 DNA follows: TGTGCCAGCAGTTTAGCGGGAGGAGAGTTCTTC. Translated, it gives CASSLAGGEFF.

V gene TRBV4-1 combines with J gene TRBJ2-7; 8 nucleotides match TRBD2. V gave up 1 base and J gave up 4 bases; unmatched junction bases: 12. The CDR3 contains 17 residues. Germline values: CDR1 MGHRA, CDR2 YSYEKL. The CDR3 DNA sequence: TGCGCCAGCAGCCAAGCCGGGGCGGGAGGCCTTGGGTACGAGCAGTACTTC. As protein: CASSQAGAGGLGYEQYF.

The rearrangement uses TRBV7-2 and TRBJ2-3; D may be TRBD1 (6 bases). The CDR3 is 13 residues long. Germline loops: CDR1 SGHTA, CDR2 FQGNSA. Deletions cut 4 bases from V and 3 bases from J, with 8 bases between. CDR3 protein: CASSSQGTDTQYF. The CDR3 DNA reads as TGTGCCAGCAGCTCTCAGGGGACAGATACGCAGTATTTT. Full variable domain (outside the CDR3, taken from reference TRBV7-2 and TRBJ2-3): GAGVSQSPSNKVTEKGKDVELRCDPISGHTALYWYRQSLGQGLEFLIYFQGNSAPDKSGLPSDRFSAERTGGSVSTLTIQRTQQEDSAVYLCASSSQGTDTQYFGPGTRLTVL.

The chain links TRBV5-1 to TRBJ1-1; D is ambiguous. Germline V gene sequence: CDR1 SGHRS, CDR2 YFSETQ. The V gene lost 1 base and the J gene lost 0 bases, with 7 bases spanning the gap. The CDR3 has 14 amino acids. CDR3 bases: TGCGCCAGCAGCTTGAGTCCGGTGAACACTGAAGCTTTCTTT. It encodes CASSLSPVNTEAFF.

DNA of the CDR3: TGTGCCAGTAGTACCGGACAGGGGCTGAAAGCTTTCTTT. This gives the protein CASSTGQGLKAFF. This chain links TRBV19 with TRBJ1-1; 9 bases match TRBD1. The CDR3 covers 13 residues. With V trimmed by 4 bases and J by 9 bases, 6 bases remained unmatched. The germline V gene encodes CDR1 LNHDA and CDR2 SQIVND (reference sequence).

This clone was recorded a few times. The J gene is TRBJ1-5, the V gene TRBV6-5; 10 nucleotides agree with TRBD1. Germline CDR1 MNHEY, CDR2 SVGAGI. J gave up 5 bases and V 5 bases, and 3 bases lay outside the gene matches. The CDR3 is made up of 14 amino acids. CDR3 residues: CASSPDRGHQPQHF. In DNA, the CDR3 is TGTGCCAGCAGTCCTGACAGGGGGCATCAGCCCCAGCATTTT.

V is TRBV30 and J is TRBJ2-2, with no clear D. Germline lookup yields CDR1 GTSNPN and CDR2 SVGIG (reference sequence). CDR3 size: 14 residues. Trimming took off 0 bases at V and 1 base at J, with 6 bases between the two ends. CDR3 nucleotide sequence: TGTGCCTGGAGTGTAGGCGGGAACACCGGGGAGCTGTTTTTT. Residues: CAWSVGGNTGELFF.

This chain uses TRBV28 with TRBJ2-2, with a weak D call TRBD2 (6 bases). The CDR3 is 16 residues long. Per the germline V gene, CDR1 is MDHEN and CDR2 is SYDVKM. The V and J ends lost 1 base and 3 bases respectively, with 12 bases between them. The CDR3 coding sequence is TGTGCCAGCAGTTTATTGGCGGGGCTCGACACCGGGGAGCTGTTTTTT. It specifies CASSLLAGLDTGELFF. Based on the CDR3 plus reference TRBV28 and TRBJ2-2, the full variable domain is DVKVTQSSRYLVKRTGEKVFLECVQDMDHENMFWYRQDPGLGLRLIYFSYDVKMKEKGDIPEGYSVSREKKERFSLILESASTNQTSMYLCASSLLAGLDTGELFFGEGSRLTVL.

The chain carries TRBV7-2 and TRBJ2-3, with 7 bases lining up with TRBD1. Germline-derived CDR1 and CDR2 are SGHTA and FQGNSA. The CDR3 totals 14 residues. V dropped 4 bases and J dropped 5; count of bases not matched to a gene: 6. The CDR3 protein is CASSSGQAIDTQYF. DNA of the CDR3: TGTGCCAGCAGCTCCGGACAGGCAATAGATACGCAGTATTTT. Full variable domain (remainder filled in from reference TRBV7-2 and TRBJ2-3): GAGVSQSPSNKVTEKGKDVELRCDPISGHTALYWYRQSLGQGLEFLIYFQGNSAPDKSGLPSDRFSAERTGGSVSTLTIQRTQQEDSAVYLCASSSGQAIDTQYFGPGTRLTVL.

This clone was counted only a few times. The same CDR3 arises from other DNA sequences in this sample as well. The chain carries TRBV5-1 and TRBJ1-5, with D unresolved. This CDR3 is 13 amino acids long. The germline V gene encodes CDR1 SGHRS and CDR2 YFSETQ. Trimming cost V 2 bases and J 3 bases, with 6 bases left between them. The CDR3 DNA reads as TGCGCCAGCAGCTTAGCCTCCAATCAGCCCCAGCATTTT. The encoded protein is CASSLASNQPQHF.

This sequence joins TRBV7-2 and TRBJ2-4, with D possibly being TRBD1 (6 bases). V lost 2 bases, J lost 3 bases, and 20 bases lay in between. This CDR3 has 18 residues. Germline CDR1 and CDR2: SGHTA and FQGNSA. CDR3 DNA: TGTGCCAGCAGCTTATGGGTCAGGGGAATGGTCGTCAAAAACATTCAGTACTTC. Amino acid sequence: CASSLWVRGMVVKNIQYF. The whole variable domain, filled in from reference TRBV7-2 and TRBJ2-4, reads GAGVSQSPSNKVTEKGKDVELRCDPISGHTALYWYRQSLGQGLEFLIYFQGNSAPDKSGLPSDRFSAERTGGSVSTLTIQRTQQEDSAVYLCASSLWVRGMVVKNIQYFGAGTRLSVL.

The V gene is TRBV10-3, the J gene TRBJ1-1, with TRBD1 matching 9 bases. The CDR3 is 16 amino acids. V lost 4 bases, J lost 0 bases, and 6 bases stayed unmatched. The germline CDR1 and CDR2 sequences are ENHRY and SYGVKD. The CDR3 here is CAISVSGQGMNTEAFF. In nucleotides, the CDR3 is TGTGCCATCAGTGTCTCGGGACAGGGCATGAACACTGAAGCTTTCTTT.

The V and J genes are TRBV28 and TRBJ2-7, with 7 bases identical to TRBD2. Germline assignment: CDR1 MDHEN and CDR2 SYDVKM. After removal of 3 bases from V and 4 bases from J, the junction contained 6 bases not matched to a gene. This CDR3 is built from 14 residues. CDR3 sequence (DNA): TGTGCCAGCAGTTTCGGCGGGAGAGGGTACGAGCAGTACTTC. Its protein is CASSFGGRGYEQYF.

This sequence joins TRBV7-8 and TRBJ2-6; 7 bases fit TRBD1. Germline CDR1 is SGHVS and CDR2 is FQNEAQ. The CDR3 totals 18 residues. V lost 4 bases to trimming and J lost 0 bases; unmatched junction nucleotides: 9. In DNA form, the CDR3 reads TGTGCCAGCAGCTCCCGGACAGGAGTATCCTCTGGGGCCAACGTCCTGACTTTC. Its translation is CASSSRTGVSSGANVLTF.

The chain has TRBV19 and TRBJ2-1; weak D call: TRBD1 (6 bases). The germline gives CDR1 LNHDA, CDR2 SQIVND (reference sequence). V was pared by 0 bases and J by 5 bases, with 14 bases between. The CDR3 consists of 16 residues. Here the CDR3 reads CASSIDAPRGDNEQFF. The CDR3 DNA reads TGTGCCAGTAGTATAGACGCCCCCAGGGGAGACAATGAGCAGTTCTTC.

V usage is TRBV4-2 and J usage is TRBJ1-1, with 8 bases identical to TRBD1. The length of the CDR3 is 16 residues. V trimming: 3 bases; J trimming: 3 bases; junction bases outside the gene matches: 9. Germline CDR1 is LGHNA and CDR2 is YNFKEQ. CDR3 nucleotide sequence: TGTGCCAGCAGCCAGGGAAACAGGGGGAGGGACACTGAAGCTTTCTTT. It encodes CASSQGNRGRDTEAFF.

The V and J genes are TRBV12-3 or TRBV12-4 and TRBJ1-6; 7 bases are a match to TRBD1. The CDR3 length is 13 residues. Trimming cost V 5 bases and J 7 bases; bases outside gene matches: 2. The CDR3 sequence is CASSGDSNSPLHF. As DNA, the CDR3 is TGTGCCAGCAGTGGGGACAGCAATTCACCCCTCCACTTT.

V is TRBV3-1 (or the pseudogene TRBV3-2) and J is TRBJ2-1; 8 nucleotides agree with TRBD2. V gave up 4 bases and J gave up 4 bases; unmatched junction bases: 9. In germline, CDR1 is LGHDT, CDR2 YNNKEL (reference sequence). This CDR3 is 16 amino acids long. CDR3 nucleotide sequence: TGTGCCAGCAGCCCCCGGGGGGTAGCGGGATACAATGAGCAGTTCTTC. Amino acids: CASSPRGVAGYNEQFF.

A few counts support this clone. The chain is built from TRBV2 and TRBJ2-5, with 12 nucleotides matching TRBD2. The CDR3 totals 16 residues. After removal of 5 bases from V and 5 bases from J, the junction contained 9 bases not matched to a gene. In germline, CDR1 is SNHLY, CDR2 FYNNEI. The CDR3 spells CASSKGLAGTGETQYF. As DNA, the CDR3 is TGTGCCAGCAGTAAGGGACTAGCGGGCACTGGGGAGACCCAGTACTTC.